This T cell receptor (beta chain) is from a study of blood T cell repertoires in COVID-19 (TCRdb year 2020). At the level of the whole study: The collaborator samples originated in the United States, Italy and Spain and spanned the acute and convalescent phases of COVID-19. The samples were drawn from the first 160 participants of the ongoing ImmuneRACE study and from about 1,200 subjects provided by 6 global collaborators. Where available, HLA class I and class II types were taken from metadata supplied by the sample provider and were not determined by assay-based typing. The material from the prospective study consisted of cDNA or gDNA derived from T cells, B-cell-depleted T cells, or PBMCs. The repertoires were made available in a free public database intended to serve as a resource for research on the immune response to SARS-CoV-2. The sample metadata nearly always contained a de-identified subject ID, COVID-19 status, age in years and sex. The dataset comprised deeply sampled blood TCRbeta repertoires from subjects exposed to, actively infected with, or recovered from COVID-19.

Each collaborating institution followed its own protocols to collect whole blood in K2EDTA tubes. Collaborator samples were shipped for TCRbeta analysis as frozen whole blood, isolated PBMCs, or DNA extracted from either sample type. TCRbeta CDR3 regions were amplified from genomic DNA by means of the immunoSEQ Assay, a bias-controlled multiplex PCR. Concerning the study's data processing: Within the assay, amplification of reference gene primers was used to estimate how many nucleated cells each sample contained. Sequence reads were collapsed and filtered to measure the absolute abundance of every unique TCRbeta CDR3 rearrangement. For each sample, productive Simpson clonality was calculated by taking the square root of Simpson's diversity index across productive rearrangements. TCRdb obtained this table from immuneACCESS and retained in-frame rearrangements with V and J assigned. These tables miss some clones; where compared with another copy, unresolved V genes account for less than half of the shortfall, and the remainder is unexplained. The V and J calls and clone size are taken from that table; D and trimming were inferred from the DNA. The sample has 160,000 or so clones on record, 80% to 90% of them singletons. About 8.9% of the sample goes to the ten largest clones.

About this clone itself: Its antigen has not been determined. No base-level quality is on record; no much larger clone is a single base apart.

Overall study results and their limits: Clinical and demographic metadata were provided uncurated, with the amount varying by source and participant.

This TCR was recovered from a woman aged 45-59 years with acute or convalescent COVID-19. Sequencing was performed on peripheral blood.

For the CDR3, the sequence is CASSQGLAGHTGELFF. In nucleotides, the sequence is TGTGCCAGCAGCCAGGGACTAGCGGGACACACCGGGGAGCTGTTTTTT. The chain links TRBV4-2 with TRBJ2-2; 13 bases in the junction line up with TRBD2. Via the germline V gene, CDR1 is LGHNA and CDR2 YNFKEQ. Including cysteine and phenylalanine, the CDR3 has 16 amino acids. Of all the DNA, just the CDR3 is kept, 48 bases in frame from base 1. Here V drops 3 bases and J drops 3 bases, and the junction holds 1 base not matched to any gene.